The entry below describes one TCR beta chain. Original analysis: The authors estimated nucleated cell counts from reference gene primer amplification. Profiling relied on immunoSEQ multiplex PCR, and the TCRdb table lists in-frame clones only, not all of them. V, J and clone size reflect that table, while D and trimming were determined from the DNA. The sample consists of 390,000 or so clones, 90% of them appearing once. This sample was included in a study of blood T cell repertoires in COVID-19. Study background: The United States, Italy and Spain were the sources of the acute and convalescent COVID-19 samples. Sample material is recorded as cDNA or gDNA derived from T cells, B-cell-depleted T cells, or PBMCs.

The ends lost 2 bases at V and 1 base at J; junction bases unmatched: 7. This CDR3 comprises 17 residues. In germline, CDR1 is GTSNPN, CDR2 SVGIG (reference sequence). The rearrangement links TRBV30 to TRBJ2-2, with 10 bases that match TRBD2. The sequence was obtained from a man between 18 and 35 years old with active or convalescent COVID-19. The sample consisted of peripheral blood. The CDR3 region has the DNA TGTGCCTGGAGTTCCGGACTAGCGGCCGTGAACACCGGGGAGCTGTTTTTT. Protein: CAWSSGLAAVNTGELFF. The whole variable domain, remainder taken from reference TRBV30 and TRBJ2-2, is SQTIHQWPATLVQPVGSPLSLECTVEGTSNPNLYWYRQAAGRGLQLLFYSVGIGQISSEVPQNLSASRPQDRQFILSSKKLLLSDSGFYLCAWSSGLAAVNTGELFFGEGSRLTVL.